The 9 T cell receptor beta chains in this list originate from one sample, sequenced in a study of neurological immune-mediated disorders. TCRdb reprocessed the 5' RACE reads with MiXCR, giving one entry per CDR3 protein. The sample has over 90,000 distinct CDR3 sequences; 11% are singletons. The time point: longitudinal time-point 3. The sample taken for sequencing was PBMCs. The receptor source for this set is a female donor with HTLV-1-associated myelopathy (HAM/TSP).

This clonotype was counted ten times or more. V gene TRBV7-9 combines with J gene TRBJ1-5; 9 bases align to TRBD1. V lost 5 bases to trimming and J lost 2 bases; unmatched junction nucleotides: 10. The CDR3 loop spans 17 amino acids. Germline lookup yields CDR1 SEHNR and CDR2 FQNEAQ (reference sequence). The CDR3 is CASSTSSGTGRNQPQHF. Here the CDR3 DNA reads TGTGCCAGCAGCACGAGCTCCGGGACAGGGCGCAATCAGCCCCAGCATTTT.

The gene calls are TRBV19 and TRBJ1-1; maybe TRBD1 (5 bases). Germline lookup yields CDR1 LNHDA and CDR2 SQIVND (reference sequence). The CDR3 consists of 13 residues. V was shortened by 6 bases and J by 3 bases, with 11 bases between the two germline ends. Here the CDR3 reads CASRGVIYTEAFF. CDR3 nucleotides: TGTGCCAGTAGGGGGGTAATTTACACTGAAGCTTTCTTT. The whole variable domain, remainder taken from reference TRBV19 and TRBJ1-1, is DGGITQSPKYLFRKEGQNVTLSCEQNLNHDAMYWYRQDPGQGLRLIYYSQIVNDFQKGDIAEGYSVSREKKESFPLTVTSAQKNPTAFYLCASRGVIYTEAFFGQGTRLTVV.

The chain carries TRBV5-6 and TRBJ2-5; D possibly corresponds to TRBD1 (6 bases). Trimming shortened V by 4 bases and J by 5 bases, and 21 bases separated the two germline ends. Germline V gene sequence: CDR1 SGHDT, CDR2 YYEEEE. The CDR3 spans 16 residues. Here the CDR3 DNA reads TGTGCCAGCAGCCCGGCCGGGACATGGGGTCAGGAGACCCAGTACTTC. Protein: CASSPAGTWGQETQYF. The whole variable domain, filled in from reference TRBV5-6 and TRBJ2-5, reads DAGVTQSPTHLIKTRGQQVTLRCSPKSGHDTVSWYQQALGQGPQFIFQYYEEEERQRGNFPDRFSGHQFPNYSSELNVNALLLGDSALYLCASSPAGTWGQETQYFGPGTRLLVL.

This clonotype was seen repeatedly, ten times or more. The gene calls are TRBV20-1 and TRBJ1-2; no clear D. With 0 bases removed from V and 8 bases from J, the gap between germline ends came to 10 bases. From germline, CDR1 is DFQATT and CDR2 SNEGSKA (reference sequence). This CDR3 is 12 amino acids long. CDR3: CSARDPTGGYTF. The CDR3 region has the DNA TGCAGTGCTAGAGATCCCACGGGGGGCTACACCTTC.

This clonotype was found a few times. V and J are TRBV20-1 and TRBJ2-3, with 9 bases identical to TRBD2. Trimming removed 6 bases from V and 3 bases from J; junction bases left unmatched: 10. The CDR3 has 15 amino acids. In germline, CDR1 is DFQATT, CDR2 SNEGSKA (reference sequence). The CDR3 loop reads CSARAAGGTTDTQYF. DNA of the CDR3: TGCAGTGCCAGGGCGGCGGGGGGGACGACAGATACGCAGTATTTT.

This clonotype has at least ten counts. The chain has TRBV29-1 and TRBJ2-3; TRBD1 might be the D (6 bases). This CDR3 comprises 15 residues. V gave up 3 bases and J gave up 1 base, with 14 bases separating them. In germline, CDR1 is SQVTM, CDR2 ANQGSEA. CDR3 coding DNA: TGCAGCGTTGATAGGTCAGGGGAAGGCACAGATACGCAGTATTTT. This sequence encodes CSVDRSGEGTDTQYF.

This clonotype occurred many times. V is TRBV20-1 and J is TRBJ1-6; D possibly corresponds to TRBD1 (6 bases). V was cut by 3 bases and J by 4 bases, with 7 bases left in between. The germline CDR1 and CDR2 sequences are DFQATT and SNEGSKA (reference sequence). The CDR3 covers 13 residues. CDR3 loop: CSASTGYNSPLHF. DNA for the CDR3: TGCAGTGCTAGTACAGGGTATAATTCACCCCTCCACTTT.

J is TRBJ2-2 and V is TRBV7-3, with a tentative D call TRBD1 (6 bases). The CDR3 extends over 17 amino acids. V was pared by 1 base and J by 5 bases, with 17 bases between. CDR1 is SGHTA and CDR2 is FQGTGA in the germline V gene. The CDR3 DNA reads TGTGCCAGCAGCTTAAAATCAGGGGCTGCGGAGACCGGGGAGCTGTTTTTT. This encodes CASSLKSGAAETGELFF.

This clonotype was seen at least ten times. The chain carries TRBV12-3 or TRBV12-4 and TRBJ2-3; the D call may be TRBD1 or TRBD2 (6 bases each). This CDR3 spans 14 amino acids. Trimming stripped 3 bases from V and 4 bases from J, with 11 bases between. CDR3 sequence: CASSFSGGPDTQYF. For the CDR3, the DNA is TGTGCCAGCAGTTTTTCCGGGGGCCCAGATACGCAGTATTTT.